One sample yielded the 10 T cell receptor beta chains listed below, sequenced in a study of T-cell memory formation after mild COVID-19. From the 5' RACE reads, TCRdb called clonotypes with MiXCR, one entry per CDR3 protein. The profile shows 300,000 or so distinct CDR3 sequences, under 20% of them singletons. Material: PBMCs or a T cell subset sorted from them (not recorded which). These receptors were collected from a man between 18 and 29 years old who had mild COVID-19 (a few samples of this study predate the infection). Cell type and time point are not known.

In its sample, this clonotype was seen a few times. The V and J genes are TRBV24-1 and TRBJ2-3, with TRBD2 matching 7 bases. Germline loops: CDR1 KGHDR, CDR2 SFDVKD. The CDR3 extends over 15 amino acids. J gave up 5 bases and V 3 bases, and 7 bases lay outside the gene matches. The CDR3 DNA is TGTGCCACCAGTGATCCGCGGGGGTACGGAGATACGCAGTATTTT. Translation gives CATSDPRGYGDTQYF.

The chain carries TRBV4-3 and TRBJ2-6, with D hard to call. This CDR3 has 16 amino acids. Trimming took 4 bases from V and 1 from J, leaving 11 bases between them. Germline V lookup: CDR1 LGHNA, CDR2 YSLEER. The CDR3 DNA reads as TGCGCCAGCAGCCTCCTCGTGCAGTCTGGGGCCAACGTCCTGACTTTC. This translates into CASSLLVQSGANVLTF.

In its sample, this clonotype was seen many times. The genes are TRBV7-9 and TRBJ1-3; D not resolved. CDR1 and CDR2 (germline): SEHNR, FQNEAQ (reference sequence). With 5 bases removed from V and 0 bases from J, the gap between germline ends came to 11 bases. The CDR3 totals 15 residues. The CDR3 spells CASSRHIPSGNTIYF. DNA of the CDR3: TGTGCCAGCAGCCGTCACATCCCCTCTGGAAACACCATATATTTT.

J is TRBJ1-3 and V is TRBV6-5; unclear D gene. Germline CDR1 and CDR2: MNHEY and SVGAGI. The CDR3 has 13 amino acids. Trimming shortened V by 5 bases and J by 0 bases, and 5 bases separated the two germline ends. As DNA, the CDR3 is TGTGCCAGCAGTCAAACCTCTGGAAACACCATATATTTT. This sequence encodes CASSQTSGNTIYF.

This clonotype was seen more than once but under ten times. This sequence joins TRBV9 and TRBJ2-1; 8 nucleotides agree with TRBD2. CDR3 size: 15 residues. Trimming at V came to 2 bases and at J to 4 bases, leaving 5 bases not matched to a gene. The germline CDR1 and CDR2 sequences are SGDLS and YYNGEE. The CDR3 spells CASSVAGGQYNEQFF. CDR3 DNA: TGTGCCAGCAGCGTGGCGGGGGGCCAATACAATGAGCAGTTCTTC.

The gene calls are TRBV7-2 and TRBJ1-2; tentatively, D is TRBD1 (5 bases). V gave up 6 bases and J gave up 0 bases, with 14 bases separating them. This CDR3 is built from 15 residues. The V gene's germline CDR1 is SGHTA and CDR2 FQGNSA. The DNA of the CDR3 is TGTGCCAGCAGTTTTAGCCCGGGGCCTAACTATGGCTACACCTTC. Translating it yields CASSFSPGPNYGYTF.

In the case of this clonotype: One base away lies a much larger clone, so this may be a sequencing read error. The chain has TRBV9 and TRBJ2-3, with TRBD1 matching over 8 bases. The CDR3 contains 16 residues. Germline CDR1 SGDLS, CDR2 YYNGEE. Unmatched junction bases numbered 12, after V lost 2 bases and J lost 7 bases. The CDR3 bases are TGTGCCAGCAGCGTGGATCAGGGGGCCTATGGGTATACGCAGTATTTT. It translates to CASSVDQGAYGYTQYF.

This chain joins TRBV2 and TRBJ2-7, with TRBD1 matching over 8 bases. CDR1 and CDR2 from the germline V gene are SNHLY and FYNNEI. The CDR3 covers 14 residues. V trimming: 5 bases; J trimming: 7 bases; junction bases outside the gene matches: 10. The CDR3, as DNA: TGTGCCAGCAGTTTGCAGGGGGCTTTGGGAGAGCAGTACTTC. It codes for CASSLQGALGEQYF.

This clonotype was found many times. The rearrangement links TRBV24-1 to TRBJ1-2; D might be TRBD1 (6 bases). The length of the CDR3 is 13 residues. With 3 bases removed from V and 5 bases from J, the gap between germline ends came to 9 bases. CDR1 is KGHDR and CDR2 is SFDVKD in the germline V gene. CDR3 amino acids: CATSDRTVYGYTF. In DNA form, the CDR3 reads TGTGCCACCAGTGATCGGACAGTATATGGCTACACCTTC.

This clonotype was picked up a small number of times. Mismatch with germline at one junction end may stem from a read error. This rearrangement joins TRBV20-1 to TRBJ2-4, with TRBD1 matching over 7 bases. The CDR3 extends over 13 amino acids. Per germline, CDR1 DFQATT and CDR2 SNEGSKA (reference sequence). CDR3 nucleotide sequence: TGCAGTGCCAGAGAGGGGGCCGAAAACATTCAGTACTTC. This sequence encodes CSAREGAENIQYF.